This TCR beta chain was documented in a study of T cells in Graves' hyperthyroidism and ophthalmopathy. Study conclusions and caveats: Model output signaled ophthalmopathy a median about 6.3 months ahead of onset.

There are many counts of this clonotype. Its antigen is still unknown. Inclusion characteristics of ophthalmopathy patients comprised a Clinical Activity Score of at least 3, a NOSPECS grade of at least 4, and duration under 3 months. RNA transcripts gave rise to amplified TCR beta CDR3 regions. Researchers ran a first-round RT-PCR on the TCR CDR3 using the HTBI primer set. TCRdb re-called the multiplex PCR reads through MiXCR, storing one row per CDR3 protein. Among over 45,000 distinct CDR3 sequences listed, 48% were seen once. CDR1 is LGHNT and CDR2 is FRNRAP in the germline V gene. Losses at the gene ends were 8 bases for V and 3 bases for J; bases not matched to a gene: 8. The CDR3 is 14 amino acids.

The gene calls are TRBV12-5 and TRBJ2-3; TRBD2 agrees at 7 bases. The source is a woman aged 45 to 65 with Graves' ophthalmopathy. The specimen sequenced was blood. CDR3 sequence (DNA): TGTGCTAGTTCTAAAGCGGGGAAAACAGATACGCAGTATTTT. This translates into CASSKAGKTDTQYF.